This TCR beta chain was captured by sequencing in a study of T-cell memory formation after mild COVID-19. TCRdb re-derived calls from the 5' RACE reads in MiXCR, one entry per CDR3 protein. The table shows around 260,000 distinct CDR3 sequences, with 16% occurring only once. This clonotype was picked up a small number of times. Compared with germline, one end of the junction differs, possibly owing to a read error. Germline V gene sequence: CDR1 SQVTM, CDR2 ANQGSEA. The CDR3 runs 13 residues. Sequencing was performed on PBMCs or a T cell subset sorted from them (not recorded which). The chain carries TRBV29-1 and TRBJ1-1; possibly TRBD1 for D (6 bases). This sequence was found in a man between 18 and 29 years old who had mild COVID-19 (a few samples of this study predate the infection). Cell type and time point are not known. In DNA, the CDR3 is TGCAGCGTAGAAGACAGGTCGAACACTGAAGCTTTCTTT. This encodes CSVEDRSNTEAFF. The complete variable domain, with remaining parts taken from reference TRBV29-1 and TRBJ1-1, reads SAVISQKPSRDICQRGTSLTIQCQVDSQVTMMFWYRQQPGQSLTLIATANQGSEATYESGFVIDKFPISRPNLTFSTLTVSNMSPEDSSIYLCSVEDRSNTEAFFGQGTRLTVV.